This section outlines one T cell receptor beta chain sequence together with its context. It has no known antigen specificity. Base qualities are not provided; no much larger clone lies one nucleotide away. The sample originates from a study of neoadjuvant anti-PD-1 for oral cavity cancer (dated by TCRdb to the early 2020s). Broadly, across the study: Before curative-intent surgical resection, most patients were given three to four biweekly doses of nivolumab at 3 mg/kg. Patients without progression received a fourth nivolumab dose around day 43 and underwent definitive surgical resection on days 50-56. Responders were defined as patients with complete response, partial response or stable disease by RECIST 1.1; non-responders were defined as patients with progression. The parent correlative cohort had about eleven patients and a response rate of 30% to 35%. Here is what the overall study found, with its caveats: TCR analyses included only a few patients per response group, and the authors called for larger cohorts for validation. Higher pretreatment blood TCRbeta clonality and lower post-treatment tumor TCRbeta clonality were correlated with higher pretreatment blood Treg/Th17 ratios. Greater tumor shrinkage correlated with larger post-treatment sizes of preexisting intratumoral clones, which suggests that expansion of preexisting clones contributed to response.

Tumor libraries used mostly roughly 4.8 ug of input genomic DNA for survey sequencing, with two replicates per sample. The immunoSEQ hsTCRbeta kit was used to prepare TCRbeta libraries according to the manufacturer's instructions. An Illumina NovaSeq 6000 S4 flow cell was used to sequence the final libraries, which had first been combined to 3 nM. The authors' pipeline ran thus. The immunoSEQ Analyzer handled quality control and preprocessing of the raw data. The analysis was limited to productive rearrangements, and each clonotype was defined by a unique CDR3 amino acid sequence. Repertoire clonality was estimated as the Gini-Simpson index, which was calculated using the R package tcR. Gini indices were compared with Student's t test, and associations with tumor size change were assessed by Pearson correlation. Sourced from immuneACCESS, this table was stored by TCRdb with only in-frame sequences that have V and J called. A share of the clones is absent; for the studies checked, an unresolved V gene accounts for under half, and the remainder has no known explanation. Clone size and V and J calls were adopted from that table, with D and trimming inferred from the DNA. The sample table holds tens of thousands of clones, of which approximately 26% were seen once. Around 16% of the sample lies in the top ten.

Sample time point, as interpreted from the label and publication: after neoadjuvant nivolumab, at surgical resection. Patients had been newly diagnosed with stage II-IVA oral cavity squamous cell carcinoma, and no prior systemic or radiation treatment had been given to the patients. The cohort consisted of patients with HPV-negative, locally advanced oral cavity squamous cell carcinoma. The samples were drawn from a longitudinal correlative study tied to a single-arm phase II trial testing neoadjuvant nivolumab in oral cavity squamous cell carcinoma. Genomic DNA-based TCRbeta sequencing was performed on subject-matched pre- and post-treatment PBMCs and tumors from three responders and three non-responders. Genomic DNA was isolated from tumor tissue using the Maxwell RSC DNA from Tissue kit. The germline V gene (reference sequence) sets CDR1 to MNHEY and CDR2 to SMNVEV. V is reduced by 3 bases and J by 8 bases, leaving a spacing of 10 bases between them. Counted from cysteine to phenylalanine, this CDR3 has 12 amino acids. Of the read, only the CDR3 DNA is kept; its 36 bases are in frame from base 1.

Here the chain combines TRBV27 and TRBJ1-1; the D region possibly corresponds to TRBD1 (6 bases align). Sequenced here: tumor tissue, sampled after nivolumab (anti-PD-1) treatment. The TCR comes from a person between 40 and 85 years old with oral cavity squamous cell carcinoma. Here is the DNA: TGTGCCAGCAGTTTTTTGCAGGGGGAAGCTTTCTTT. This is translated as CASSFLQGEAFF.